This T cell receptor (beta chain) was sequenced in a study of breast tumors, draining lymph nodes, adjacent tissues. General study points: Tumors had less TCR diversity than lymph nodes, more than nontumor tissue. That most tumor T cells come from lymph nodes remained unproven. Findings are consistent with lymph node origin and intratumoral expansion of most tumor T cells.

Trimming at V came to 2 bases and at J to 7 bases, leaving 5 bases not matched to a gene. Germline CDR1 MNHEY, CDR2 SMNVEV (reference sequence). The CDR3 consists of 14 residues. TCRdb analysed the multiplex PCR reads with MiXCR anew, one entry per CDR3 protein. The sample holds fewer than 200,000 distinct CDR3 sequences, approximately 30% seen once. Axillary draining lymph nodes of breast cancer patients supplied the node samples. Details on this clonotype: The antigen remains unidentified.

The TCR sequence derives from a female donor with breast cancer. Some clones in this sample may be carry-over from other donors' samples. The J gene is TRBJ1-5, the V gene TRBV27; 7 bases align to TRBD1. Specimen: axillary lymph node tissue. CDR3 nucleotide sequence: TGTGCCAGCAGTTTAGGGACAGCCGGCCAGCCCCAGCATTTT. Residues: CASSLGTAGQPQHF.